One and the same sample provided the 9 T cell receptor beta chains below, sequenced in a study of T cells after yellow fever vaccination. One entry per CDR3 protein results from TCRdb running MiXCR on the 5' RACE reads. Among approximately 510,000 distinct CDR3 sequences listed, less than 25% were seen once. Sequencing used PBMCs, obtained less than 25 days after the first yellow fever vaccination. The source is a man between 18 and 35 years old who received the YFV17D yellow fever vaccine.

The CDR3 sequence: CSAPTSALSGANVLTF. CDR3 DNA sequence: TGCAGTGCCCCGACTAGCGCGCTCTCGGGGGCCAACGTCCTGACTTTC. The V gene is TRBV20-1, the J gene TRBJ2-6; 8 bases line up with TRBD2. Germline CDR1 is DFQATT and CDR2 is SNEGSKA (reference sequence). The trim removed 6 bases at V and 4 bases at J, leaving 11 bases unmatched. CDR3 length: 16 residues.

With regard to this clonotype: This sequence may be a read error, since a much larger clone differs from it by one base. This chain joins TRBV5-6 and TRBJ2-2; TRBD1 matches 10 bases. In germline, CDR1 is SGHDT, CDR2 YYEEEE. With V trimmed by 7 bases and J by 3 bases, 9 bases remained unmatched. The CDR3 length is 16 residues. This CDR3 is CASRYSGTGDTGELFF. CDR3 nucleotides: TGTGCCAGCCGATACTCCGGGACAGGGGACACCGGGGAGCTGTTTTTT.

The chain's CDR3 is CSVVQGQYYEQYF. The CDR3 bases are TGCAGCGTTGTGCAGGGACAGTACTACGAGCAGTACTTC. J is TRBJ2-7 and V is TRBV29-1; TRBD1 matches 7 bases. This CDR3 has 13 amino acids. Germline loops: CDR1 SQVTM, CDR2 ANQGSEA. V was pared by 4 bases and J by 3 bases, with 6 bases of the junction left unmatched.

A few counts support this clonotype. CDR3 loop: CASRHTGPNTEAFF. In nucleotides, the CDR3 is TGTGCCAGCAGACACACGGGGCCCAACACTGAAGCTTTCTTT. J is TRBJ1-1 and V is TRBV7-9, with D possibly TRBD1 on 5 matching bases. Germline V gives CDR1 SEHNR, CDR2 FQNEAQ (reference sequence). The CDR3 totals 14 residues. The V end was cut by 6 bases, the J end by 2 bases, with 13 bases between.

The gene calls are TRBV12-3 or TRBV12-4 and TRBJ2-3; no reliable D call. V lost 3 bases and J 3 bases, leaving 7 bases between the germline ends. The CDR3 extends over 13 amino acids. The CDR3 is CASSFGDTDTQYF. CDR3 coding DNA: TGTGCCAGCAGTTTCGGTGATACAGATACGCAGTATTTT.

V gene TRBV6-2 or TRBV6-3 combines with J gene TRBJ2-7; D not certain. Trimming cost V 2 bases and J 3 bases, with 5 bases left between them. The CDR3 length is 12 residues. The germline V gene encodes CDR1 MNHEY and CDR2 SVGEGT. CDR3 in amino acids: CASSYAGYEQYF. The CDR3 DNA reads TGTGCCAGCAGTTACGCAGGCTACGAGCAGTACTTC.

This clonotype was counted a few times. The CDR3 DNA sequence: TGCAGTGCTAGAAAGTGGCAGTCCTATAATTCACCCCTCCACTTT. Translated, it gives CSARKWQSYNSPLHF. The rearrangement links TRBV20-1 to TRBJ1-6, with D unclear. CDR1 is DFQATT, CDR2 SNEGSKA, per germline (reference sequence). V shed 2 bases and J shed 1 base, with 9 bases lying between them. The CDR3 extends over 15 amino acids.

The CDR3 loop reads CASSLEGTAEAFF. CDR3 DNA: TGTGCCAGCAGCTTAGAAGGGACAGCTGAAGCTTTCTTT. The chain joins TRBV7-9 to TRBJ1-1; TRBD1 agrees at 7 bases. This CDR3 is built from 13 residues. V dropped 1 base and J dropped 6; count of bases not matched to a gene: 2. Germline V gives CDR1 SEHNR, CDR2 FQNEAQ (reference sequence). The full variable domain, completed using reference TRBV7-9 and TRBJ1-1, is DTGVSQNPRHKITKRGQNVTFRCDPISEHNRLYWYRQTLGQGPEFLTYFQNEAQLEKSRLLSDRFSAERPKGSFSTLEIQRTEQGDSAMYLCASSLEGTAEAFFGQGTRLTVV.

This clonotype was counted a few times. For the CDR3, the DNA is TGTGCCAGCAGCTTAAATCACGGACGAGAGACCCAGTACTTC. Amino acids: CASSLNHGRETQYF. The chain recombines TRBV7-3 with TRBJ2-5, with D hard to call. Germline V gene data show CDR1 as SGHTA and CDR2 as FQGTGA. Trimming cost V 1 base and J 4 bases, with 10 bases left between them. CDR3 size: 14 residues. The whole variable domain, remainder taken from reference TRBV7-3 and TRBJ2-5, is GAGVSQTPSNKVTEKGKYVELRCDPISGHTALYWYRQSLGQGPEFLIYFQGTGAADDSGLPNDRFFAVRPEGSVSTLKIQRTERGDSAVYLCASSLNHGRETQYFGPGTRLLVL.